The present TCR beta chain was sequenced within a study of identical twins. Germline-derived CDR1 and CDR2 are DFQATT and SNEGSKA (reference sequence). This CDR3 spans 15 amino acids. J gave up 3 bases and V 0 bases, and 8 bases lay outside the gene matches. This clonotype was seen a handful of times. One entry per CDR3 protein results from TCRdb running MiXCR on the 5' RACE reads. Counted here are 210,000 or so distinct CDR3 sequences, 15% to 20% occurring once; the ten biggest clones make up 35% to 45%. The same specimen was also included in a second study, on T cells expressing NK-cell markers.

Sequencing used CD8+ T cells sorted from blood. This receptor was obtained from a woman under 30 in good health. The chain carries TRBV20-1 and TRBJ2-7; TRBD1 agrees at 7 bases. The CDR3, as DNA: TGCAGTGCTAGAGACCCGGGACAGAGCTACTACGAGCAGTACTTC. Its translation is CSARDPGQSYYEQYF.